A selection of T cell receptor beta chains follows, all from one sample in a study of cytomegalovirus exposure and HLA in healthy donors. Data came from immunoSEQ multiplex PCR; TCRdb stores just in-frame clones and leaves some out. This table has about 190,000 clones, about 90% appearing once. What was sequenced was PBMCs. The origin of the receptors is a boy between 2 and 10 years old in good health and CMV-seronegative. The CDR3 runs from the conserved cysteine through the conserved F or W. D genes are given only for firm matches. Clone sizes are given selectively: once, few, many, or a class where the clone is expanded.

TGTGCCAGCAGTGGACGACAGGGGGGAAATTCACCCCTCCACTTT,CASSGRQGGNSPLHF,once,TRBD1,TRBV6-1,TRBJ1-6
TGCGCCAGCAGCTTGGATCCGGGTCAGGGGCCCCAGCATTTT,CASSLDPGQGPQHF,.,.,TRBV5-1,TRBJ1-5
TGTGCCATCAGCCCCCGGACTAGCTACGCCTACAATGAGCAGTTCTTC,CAISPRTSYAYNEQFF,.,TRBD2,TRBV10-3,TRBJ2-1
TGTGCCAGCAGGAGGGGACAGGTGCCAGATACGCAGTATTTT,CASRRGQVPDTQYF,.,TRBD1,TRBV7-9,TRBJ2-3
TGTGCCAGCGCCGGACAGCCTTGGGGCTATGGCTACACCTTC,CASAGQPWGYGYTF,.,.,TRBV28,TRBJ1-2
TGTGCCAGCTCACCCGGACAAGAGGCTTTCTTT,CASSPGQEAFF,.,.,TRBV18,TRBJ1-1
TGTGCCAGCAGTGAAGCCCTAGCGGGGGGAGTCGGGGAGCTGTTTTTT,CASSEALAGGVGELFF,.,TRBD2,TRBV2,TRBJ2-2
TGCGCCAGCAGCTCGGGACAGGGCCAAGAGACCCAGTACTTC,CASSSGQGQETQYF,.,TRBD1,TRBV4-1,TRBJ2-5
TGTGCCAGCAGTGGGTCTTCAATTTTCTATTATGGCTACACCTTC,CASSGSSIFYYGYTF,.,.,TRBV6-1,TRBJ1-2
TGTGCCAGCAGGCAGGAAGCTAACTATGGCTACACCTTC,CASRQEANYGYTF,.,.,TRBV28,TRBJ1-2
TGTGCCAGCAGCTCGACTAGCGGTTACACAGATACGCAGTATTTT,CASSSTSGYTDTQYF,.,TRBD2,TRBV7-9,TRBJ2-3
TGCGCCAGCAGTTCCTCCTCCGGGACTAGTCCAAATGAGCAGTTCTTC,CASSSSSGTSPNEQFF,.,TRBD2,TRBV5-1,TRBJ2-1
TGTGCCAGCAGTGACCGACAGGGAAGTACTTTCTTT,CASSDRQGSTFF,.,TRBD1,TRBV25-1,TRBJ1-1
TGTGCCAGCAGCTTAGTGGTGCAGGTACATTACGAGCAGTACTTC,CASSLVVQVHYEQYF,.,.,TRBV11-2,TRBJ2-7
TGTGCCAGCAGCCCGGGAAGATTTGGACAGAGCTCTGGAAACACCATATATTTT,CASSPGRFGQSSGNTIYF,.,.,TRBV7-8,TRBJ1-3
TGTGCCAGCAGCATAGAGAGTCAGGCGTTAAATGAAAAACTGTTTTTT,CASSIESQALNEKLFF,.,.,TRBV7-9,TRBJ1-4
TGTGCCAGCAGCTGGACAGGGGACGGGGAGACCCAGTACTTC,CASSWTGDGETQYF,.,TRBD1,TRBV7-9,TRBJ2-5
TGTGCCACCCGACTAGCAACGGGCTACAATGAGCAGTTCTTC,CATRLATGYNEQFF,.,TRBD2,TRBV6-5,TRBJ2-1
TGTGCCAGCGAGGGAGGGACTGAAGCTTTCTTT,CASEGGTEAFF,.,.,TRBV6-5,TRBJ1-1
TGCGCCAGCAGCAACAGCCCCTCGGACACTGAAGCTTTCTTT,CASSNSPSDTEAFF,.,.,TRBV5-1,TRBJ1-1
TGTGCCAGCAGCTTTATTCCCGGGACAGAATATGGCTACACCTTC,CASSFIPGTEYGYTF,.,TRBD1,TRBV7-9,TRBJ1-2
TGTGCCAGCTCTGAGGGGGGGAATGAGCAGTTCTTC,CASSEGGNEQFF,.,.,TRBV2,TRBJ2-1
TGTGCCAGCAGTCCTCCAGGGGCCCGTAATTCACCCCTCCACTTT,CASSPPGARNSPLHF,.,.,TRBV27,TRBJ1-6
TGTGCCAGCAGCCGTGGAGGGGCATCTGAAGCTTTCTTT,CASSRGGASEAFF,.,.,TRBV14,TRBJ1-1
TGCGCCAGCAGCCATCGGCAGGGTCTATACGAGCAGTACTTC,CASSHRQGLYEQYF,.,.,TRBV4-1,TRBJ2-7
TGTGCCAGCAGCTTCGGGTTGGCGGGACTAGAGACCCAGTACTTC,CASSFGLAGLETQYF,.,.,TRBV11-2,TRBJ2-5
TGTGCCAGCAGTAGGGGGGGGTCCACAGATACGCAGTATTTT,CASSRGGSTDTQYF,once,.,TRBV6-4,TRBJ2-3
TGTGCCAGCAAGGAACAGGGGAGCTCCTACAATGAGCAGTTCTTC,CASKEQGSSYNEQFF,.,TRBD1,TRBV6-1,TRBJ2-1
TGCGCCAGCAGCTTGGGTGGACAATCTTCCGAGCAGTACTTC,CASSLGGQSSEQYF,.,.,TRBV5-1,TRBJ2-7
TGTGCCAGCAGCGGAGGGGGCGAGGGGTACGAGCAGTACTTC,CASSGGGEGYEQYF,.,TRBD1,TRBV9,TRBJ2-7
TGTGCCAGCAGCCCTCCTCGTCCCGGAGTTCAGCCCCAGCATTTT,CASSPPRPGVQPQHF,.,.,TRBV21-1,TRBJ1-5
TGTGCCAGCAGTTATCGACCGGGGGAAAAACTGTTTTTT,CASSYRPGEKLFF,.,.,TRBV6-1,TRBJ1-4
TGCGCCAGCAGCTTCCGACAGGACACTGAAGCTTTCTTT,CASSFRQDTEAFF,.,.,TRBV5-1,TRBJ1-1
TGTGCCAGCAAAGGGGGCGCATATGAAAAACTGTTTTTT,CASKGGAYEKLFF,few,TRBD1,TRBV2,TRBJ1-4
TGTGCCAGCAGCCCCGGGGGTTACACTGAAGCTTTCTTT,CASSPGGYTEAFF,few,.,TRBV4-2,TRBJ1-1
TGTGCCAGCAGCCCAGGGGGAATCACTGAAGCTTTCTTT,CASSPGGITEAFF,.,TRBD1,TRBV7-9,TRBJ1-1
TGTGCCACCTCAGCCCGGGACAGGGTATATAATGGCTACACCTTC,CATSARDRVYNGYTF,.,TRBD1,TRBV19,TRBJ1-2
TGTGCCACCAGCCCCAGGAATTCACCCCTCCACTTT,CATSPRNSPLHF,.,.,TRBV19,TRBJ1-6
TGTGCCACCATATACAGGGGCGACGAGCAGTACTTC,CATIYRGDEQYF,few,TRBD1,TRBV6-1,TRBJ2-7
TGTGCCAGCAGTTATCGGGGTCTCTCTGGGGCCAACGTCCTGACTTTC,CASSYRGLSGANVLTF,few,.,TRBV6-6,TRBJ2-6
TGCGCCAGCAGCTTGACCCCCTTCCGGGACAGGGAAGACGAGCAGTACTTC,CASSLTPFRDREDEQYF,.,TRBD1,TRBV5-1,TRBJ2-7
TGTGCCAGCAGGACTAGCGGGGGACACGAGCAGTACTTC,CASRTSGGHEQYF,.,TRBD2,TRBV6-1,TRBJ2-7
TGCAGCGTTGCTAGCGGGTTGGCAGATACGCAGTATTTT,CSVASGLADTQYF,.,TRBD2,TRBV29-1,TRBJ2-3